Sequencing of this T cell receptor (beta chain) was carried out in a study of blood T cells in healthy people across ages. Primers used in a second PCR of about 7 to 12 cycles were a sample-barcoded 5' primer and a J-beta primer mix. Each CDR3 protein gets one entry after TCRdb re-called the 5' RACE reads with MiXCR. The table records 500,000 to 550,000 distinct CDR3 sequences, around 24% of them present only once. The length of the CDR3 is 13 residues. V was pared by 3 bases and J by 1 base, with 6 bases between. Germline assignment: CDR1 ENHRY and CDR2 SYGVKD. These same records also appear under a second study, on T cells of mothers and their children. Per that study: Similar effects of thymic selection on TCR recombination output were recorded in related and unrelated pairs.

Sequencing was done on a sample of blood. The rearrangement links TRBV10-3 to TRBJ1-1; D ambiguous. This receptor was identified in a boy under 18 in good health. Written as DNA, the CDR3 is TGTGCCATCAGTGACGACCGGAACACTGAAGCTTTCTTT. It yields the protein CAISDDRNTEAFF.